This note documents a single TCR beta chain sequence. The antigen is not known. CDR1 is SGHRS, CDR2 YFSETQ, per germline. The V gene lost 4 bases and the J gene lost 0 bases, with 11 bases spanning the gap. The CDR3 extends over 15 amino acids. Profiled with immunoSEQ multiplex PCR; TCRdb holds only in-frame clones, not every one. In the table there are approximately 30,000 clones, approximately 70% of which are singletons. This sample stems from a study of vaccination effects on CD4 cells after COVID-19. CD4+ T cells specific for antigen were expanded with viral peptide pools by the ViraFEST assay before sequencing. The culture ran for 10 days, and then CD4+ T cells were isolated. According to the study, vaccine recipients showed no prior SARS-CoV-2 infection and negative nucleocapsid antibodies.

This specimen was CD4+ T cells from PBMCs cultured with HCoV-NL63 spike peptides, taken before COVID-19 vaccination. The clonotype was recovered from a human donor who received a COVID-19 vaccine. The V gene is TRBV5-1, the J gene TRBJ1-3; possible D gene TRBD1, 5 bases. DNA for the CDR3: TGCGCCAGCAGCCCCGACAGTGCCTCTGGAAACACCATATATTTT. It specifies CASSPDSASGNTIYF.